Listed below are T cell receptor beta chains from one sample, sequenced in a study of T cell repertoires in cytomegalovirus infection. Each CDR3 protein is one row after TCRdb ran MiXCR on the reads. Of fewer than 650,000 distinct CDR3 sequences listed, approximately 40% are singletons. No antigen is known for these receptors. Sequenced here: cultured PBMCs, sampled from culture after CMV antigen stimulation. The receptors shown here come from a human donor in good health (CMV status not recorded). Some clones in this sample may be carry-over from other donors' samples. The conserved cysteine and the conserved F or W are not part of the CDR3 here. Fields, in order: J gene, D gene, clone size, CDR3 length, V gene, CDR3 protein. D genes are given only for firm matches. The size of a clone is reported for some rows only, either as once, few or many, or as a class for expanded clones.

j_call: TRBJ2-7
d_call: .
clone_size: .
cdr3_length: 11
v_call: TRBV7-2
cdr3_aa: ASSKRGWNEQY

j_call: TRBJ1-6
d_call: .
clone_size: .
cdr3_length: 14
v_call: TRBV7-2
cdr3_aa: ASSLYLSSYNSPLH

j_call: TRBJ2-3
d_call: .
clone_size: .
cdr3_length: 14
v_call: TRBV28
cdr3_aa: ASSSPQVPHTDTQY

j_call: TRBJ2-4
d_call: TRBD1
clone_size: few
cdr3_length: 20
v_call: TRBV7-8
cdr3_aa: ASKALGRPGQTTLLAKNIQY

j_call: TRBJ2-7
d_call: .
clone_size: .
cdr3_length: 13
v_call: TRBV20-1
cdr3_aa: SAANLGGRSYEQY

j_call: TRBJ2-3
d_call: .
clone_size: .
cdr3_length: 13
v_call: TRBV7-9
cdr3_aa: ASSSDLPPTDTQY

j_call: TRBJ2-1
d_call: TRBD2
clone_size: .
cdr3_length: 13
v_call: TRBV10-3
cdr3_aa: AIRGLAGVFNEQF

j_call: TRBJ2-3
d_call: .
clone_size: .
cdr3_length: 13
v_call: TRBV11-2
cdr3_aa: ASSLSGFGTDTQY

j_call: TRBJ1-2
d_call: .
clone_size: few
cdr3_length: 9
v_call: TRBV4-1
cdr3_aa: ASSQDRGYT

j_call: TRBJ2-3
d_call: .
clone_size: few
cdr3_length: 13
v_call: TRBV3-1
cdr3_aa: ASSPVGVRADTQY

j_call: TRBJ1-6
d_call: .
clone_size: many
cdr3_length: 13
v_call: TRBV7-2
cdr3_aa: ASSLGPVLNSPLH

j_call: TRBJ1-1
d_call: TRBD1
clone_size: .
cdr3_length: 11
v_call: TRBV29-1
cdr3_aa: SGTGAGNTEAF

j_call: TRBJ2-1
d_call: TRBD2
clone_size: .
cdr3_length: 14
v_call: TRBV19
cdr3_aa: ASTPGGSGRPNEQF

j_call: TRBJ1-1
d_call: TRBD1
clone_size: .
cdr3_length: 12
v_call: TRBV5-1
cdr3_aa: ASSLEGTGGEAF

j_call: TRBJ2-7
d_call: .
clone_size: few
cdr3_length: 12
v_call: TRBV2
cdr3_aa: ASSGVPKPYEQY

j_call: TRBJ2-7
d_call: .
clone_size: .
cdr3_length: 12
v_call: TRBV7-9
cdr3_aa: ASSLVSGRNEQY